A selection of T cell receptor beta chains follows, all from one sample in a study of molecular identifiers for immune sequencing clone quantification. TCRdb redid the calling of the PCR reads with MiXCR, one entry per CDR3 protein. Of approximately 500,000 distinct CDR3 sequences listed, about 26% were seen once; the top ten hold approximately 0.76%. Material: naive CD8+ T cells from blood, with Jurkat cell RNA spiked in. Receptors were obtained from a human donor in good health. Some libraries in this study had Jurkat cell RNA spiked in. Both conserved end residues are trimmed from each CDR3.

CDR3aa: ASSQGTAFHNEQF; j_gene: TRBJ2-1; v_gene: TRBV4-3
CDR3aa: ASSLVARSQETQY; j_gene: TRBJ2-5; v_gene: TRBV7-7
CDR3aa: ASSRRYEQY; j_gene: TRBJ2-7; v_gene: TRBV6-2/TRBV6-3
CDR3aa: ASSIGGGVGELF; j_gene: TRBJ2-2; v_gene: TRBV19
CDR3aa: ASSLGHTDTQY; j_gene: TRBJ2-3; v_gene: TRBV12-3/TRBV12-4
CDR3aa: ASSPATQY; j_gene: TRBJ2-5; v_gene: TRBV5-3
CDR3aa: ASSHQTASNQPQH; j_gene: TRBJ1-5; v_gene: TRBV6-2/TRBV6-3
CDR3aa: ARSEGTSVPGELF; j_gene: TRBJ2-2; v_gene: TRBV6-1
CDR3aa: ASSLLGARASYEQY; j_gene: TRBJ2-7; v_gene: TRBV6-2/TRBV6-3
CDR3aa: ASRNGVNRLAF; j_gene: TRBJ1-1; v_gene: TRBV6-5
CDR3aa: AWSVPGSGNEQF; j_gene: TRBJ2-1; v_gene: TRBV30
CDR3aa: ASSVQTGPNQETQY; j_gene: TRBJ2-5; v_gene: TRBV5-5
CDR3aa: ASSIGRYSNQPQH; j_gene: TRBJ1-5; v_gene: TRBV19
CDR3aa: ASSLGSGRASYEQF; j_gene: TRBJ2-1; v_gene: TRBV7-2
CDR3aa: ASGEGLRYEQY; j_gene: TRBJ2-7; v_gene: TRBV5-1
CDR3aa: ASSLSTGNGYT; j_gene: TRBJ1-2; v_gene: TRBV6-2/TRBV6-3
CDR3aa: ASSERGLGYRQY; j_gene: TRBJ2-7; v_gene: TRBV19
CDR3aa: ATSDPAELTDTQY; j_gene: TRBJ2-3; v_gene: TRBV24-1
CDR3aa: AWSVGTASEQY; j_gene: TRBJ2-7; v_gene: TRBV30